This T cell receptor (beta chain) was captured in a study of blood T cell repertoires in COVID-19. Study context: Researchers got acute and convalescent COVID-19 samples from the United States, Italy and Spain.

This CDR3 has 15 residues. V was clipped by 2 bases and J by 5 bases, with 15 bases between them. CDR1 is KGHSH, CDR2 LQKENI, per germline. Profiled with immunoSEQ multiplex PCR; TCRdb holds only in-frame clones, not every one. This table holds over 100,000 clones, around 90% found once. The chain carries TRBV18 and TRBJ1-1; TRBD1 might be the D (5 bases). The clonotype comes from a human donor in a cohort sampled during active COVID-19. The sequencing sample was made of peripheral blood. The CDR3 sequence: CASSPDILGGTEAFF. For the CDR3, the DNA is TGTGCCAGCTCACCAGATATTCTGGGGGGGACTGAAGCTTTCTTT.